This record covers a single TCR beta chain. Its antigen remains unknown. These data originate in a study of cytomegalovirus exposure and HLA in healthy donors. On the study more broadly: Falling in the Caucasian-associated ancestry cluster were about four fifths of under 450 genotyped donors. Study-wide results and limits: V segments that were indistinguishable, TRBV6-2 and TRBV6-3 among them, were omitted from analysis.

The CDR3 extends over 11 amino acids. Germline lookup yields CDR1 MNHNY and CDR2 SVGAGI (reference sequence). V was clipped by 5 bases and J by 4 bases, with 6 bases between them. This PCR relied on a set of 60 Vbeta primers and 13 Jbeta primers. Generated by immunoSEQ multiplex PCR, the TCRdb table keeps only in-frame clones and is missing some. This repertoire shows fewer than 200,000 clones, approximately 84% found once; its top ten account for approximately 2.9%. The gene calls are TRBV6-6 and TRBJ2-7; D perhaps matches TRBD1 (5 bases). Sequencing was carried out using PBMCs. This clonotype was sampled from a female donor in good health and CMV-seronegative. The DNA for the CDR3 is TGTGCCAGCAGTAGACAGTACGAGCAGTACTTC. As protein: CASSRQYEQYF.